This TCR beta chain is drawn from a study of T cells in Graves' hyperthyroidism and ophthalmopathy (dated by TCRdb to between 2017 and 2020). Notes on the research overall: Peripheral blood samples were taken at initial diagnosis, before any treatment was given. A discovery cohort of fewer than 110 patients, 43 with Graves' ophthalmopathy and approximately 55 with stable Graves' hyperthyroidism, was used to find distinguishing TCR V-J signatures. Whether ophthalmopathy could be predicted prospectively was tested in an independent validation cohort made up of under 20 hyperthyroidism patients plus 17 patients who later progressed to ophthalmopathy. The roughly 91 discovery patients were randomly divided into training and test sets at a 7:3 ratio. In roughly six Graves' hyperthyroidism patients, the study also compared T-cell repertoires from thyroid tissue with T-cell repertoires from blood. Once sampling was done, hyperthyroidism patients were given methimazole at a starting dose of 30 mg daily, whereas ophthalmopathy patients were given high-dose intravenous methylprednisolone. The paper describes TCR Vbeta CDR3 sequencing of around 130 peripheral blood samples, made up of about 41 ophthalmopathy patients, roughly 75 hyperthyroidism patients and 17 progressor patients. Findings and caveats that apply to the study as a whole: In validation, progression to ophthalmopathy was predicted by the model with more than 65% sensitivity and 72.22% specificity, a median of around 6.5 months before onset. Sample size was not statistically predetermined, and blinding of investigators to group allocation was not performed. In cross-validation, a model built on a 13 V-J signature told ophthalmopathy apart from stable hyperthyroidism with approximately 91% sensitivity and roughly 83% specificity, and in testing the same model reached 80%/75%. Most expanded thyroid clonotypes (frequency above 0.001) were also found in blood, which suggests that blood repertoires may mirror thyroid immune responses.

Counted from cysteine to phenylalanine, this CDR3 has 14 amino acids. Just the 42-base CDR3 DNA is kept, in frame starting at base 1. V is trimmed back by 6 bases and J by 5 bases, and the junction contains 5 bases that no gene match accounts for. CDR1 and CDR2 are read off the germline V gene (reference sequence) as LGHDT and YNNKEL. Many counts were recorded for this clonotype. Its antigen remains unidentified. Base qualities are not at hand, and no much larger clone is one base apart. A patient counted as having stable Graves' hyperthyroidism if no progression to ophthalmopathy occurred over 18 months of follow-up. Hyperthyroidism patients were newly diagnosed, had a disease duration of under 2 months, and were aged 18 to 65 years. Exclusion was applied to patients with uncontrolled infections, other autoimmune diseases, pregnancy or lactation. Diagnoses were based on clinical symptoms, serum thyroxine and TRAb, thyroid ultrasound and orbital computed tomography. Ficoll-Paque density gradient centrifugation was used to isolate PBMCs from under 11 ml of fresh peripheral blood. Trizol reagent was used to extract total RNA, and RNA quality was then checked on an Agilent 2100 Bioanalyzer.

The TCR beta CDR3 regions were amplified from the RNA transcripts. A first-round RT-PCR of the TCR CDR3 used the HTBI primer set with the Qiagen OneStep RT-PCR kit. The libraries were constructed in a second round of multiplex PCR and then size-selected and purified. Libraries were sequenced paired-end with 100 bp reads on an Illumina HiSeq2000. The original methods were these. SOAPnuke was used to process the raw data, with reads discarded if the reads contained adapters or uncalled bases, had a mean Phred below 15, or lacked an exact constant-primer or identifier match. COPE v1.2.5 was used to merge the high-quality paired reads, and each unique nucleotide sequence was defined as a clonotype. Clonotypes were aligned to IMGT TRBV, TRBD and TRBJ reference segments using MiTCR v1.1. The analysis included only V-J combinations with a frequency above 0.0001, which together covered approximately 99% of the repertoires. A TCS score was defined as the ratio between F50 (clonal expansion) and ExV (chaos), using BLOSUM62-based TCRdist between CDR3 peptides within each V-J. Welch's t-statistics and random forest reduced around 520 V-J features to 13, which were used in a naive Bayes classifier (R e1071). TCRdb reran the public reads through fastp at Q25 and MiXCR, keeping productive beta chains. Rows merge per CDR3 protein into single entries with the most common DNA and genes. Here the V and J calls rest on TCRdb's processing, not on the authors' analysis. This sample has under 650,000 distinct CDR3 sequences in its table, and roughly 15% of those were observed once. The top ten hold 3.8% of the sample.

Sequencing input: blood. The rearrangement combines TRBV3-1 with TRBJ1-5, with 9 bases aligning to TRBD1. The clonotype comes from a woman aged 25 to 39 with Graves' hyperthyroidism. CDR3 sequence: CASSNRGLHQPQHF. The sequenced DNA is TGTGCCAGCAGTAACAGGGGGCTTCATCAGCCCCAGCATTTT.